This paragraph covers one T cell receptor (beta chain) sequence. These data originate in a study of blood T cells in healthy people across ages. Primed by a sample-barcoded 5' primer and a J-beta primer mix, a second PCR proceeded for about 6 to 11 cycles. TCRdb recomputed calls from the 5' RACE reads with MiXCR, one row per CDR3 protein. The sample includes 750,000 to 950,000 distinct CDR3 sequences, around a quarter of them seen just once. Trimming removed 0 bases at V and 6 bases at J, with 6 bases between. This CDR3 contains 13 residues. Germline V gene sequence: CDR1 LGHNA, CDR2 YSLEER. Isolated PBMCs totaled at least 7 million in each sample. This sample was shared with a second study, whose subject was T cells of mothers and their children. Turning to that study: Compared with unrelated pairs, related mother-child pairs had slightly higher, non-significant overlap.

This rearrangement joins TRBV4-3 to TRBJ2-4; D unclear. The receptor was derived from a boy aged 5 to 17 in good health. The sample consisted of blood. Here the CDR3 reads CASSQDPVNIQYF. CDR3 DNA: TGCGCCAGCAGCCAAGATCCGGTAAACATTCAGTACTTC.